This T cell receptor beta chain was obtained from a study of T cell responses to AZD1222 COVID-19 vaccine. Findings of the study overall: Across the whole spike, CD4 TCRs peaked at regions 160-218 and 743-854. Reportedly, nearly half of unique spike TCRs recognized epitopes outside B.1.351/B.1.1.7 mutations. Breadth and depth of Spike-specific TCRs rose after two AZD1222 doses.

Worth noting for this clone: Its antigen is unknown.

Assay used: immunoSEQ multiplex PCR; TCRdb lists only in-frame clones, some missing. The repertoire holds some 74,000 clones, with 75% to 85% as singletons. The CDR3 sequence is 14 residues long. Germline CDR1 is SGHKS and CDR2 is YYEKEE (reference sequence). The ends were cut back, 0 bases at V and 3 bases at J, with 10 bases in the middle. The receptor comes from an adult in good health. The chain is built from TRBV5-5 and TRBJ2-7; no firm D call. This specimen consisted of peripheral blood, obtained on day 0 of AZD1222 vaccination. The CDR3 region is CASSLVPAVYEQYF. CDR3 DNA sequence: TGTGCCAGCAGCTTGGTACCAGCCGTCTACGAGCAGTACTTC.